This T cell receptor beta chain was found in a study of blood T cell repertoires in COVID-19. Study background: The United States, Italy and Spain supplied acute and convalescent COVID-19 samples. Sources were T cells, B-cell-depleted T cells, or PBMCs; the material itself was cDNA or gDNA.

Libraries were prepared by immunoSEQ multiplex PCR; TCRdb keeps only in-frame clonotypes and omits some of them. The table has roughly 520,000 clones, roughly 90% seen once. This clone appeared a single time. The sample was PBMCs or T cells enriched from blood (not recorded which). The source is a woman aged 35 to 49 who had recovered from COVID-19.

In DNA form, the CDR3 reads TGCACCAGCACCTTTTCTCCGGGACTGGAGGGGTTTTATGGCTACACCTTC. Residues: CTSTFSPGLEGFYGYTF. V gene TRBV1 combines with J gene TRBJ1-2. TRBV1 is a pseudogene segment. This CDR3 contains 17 residues.